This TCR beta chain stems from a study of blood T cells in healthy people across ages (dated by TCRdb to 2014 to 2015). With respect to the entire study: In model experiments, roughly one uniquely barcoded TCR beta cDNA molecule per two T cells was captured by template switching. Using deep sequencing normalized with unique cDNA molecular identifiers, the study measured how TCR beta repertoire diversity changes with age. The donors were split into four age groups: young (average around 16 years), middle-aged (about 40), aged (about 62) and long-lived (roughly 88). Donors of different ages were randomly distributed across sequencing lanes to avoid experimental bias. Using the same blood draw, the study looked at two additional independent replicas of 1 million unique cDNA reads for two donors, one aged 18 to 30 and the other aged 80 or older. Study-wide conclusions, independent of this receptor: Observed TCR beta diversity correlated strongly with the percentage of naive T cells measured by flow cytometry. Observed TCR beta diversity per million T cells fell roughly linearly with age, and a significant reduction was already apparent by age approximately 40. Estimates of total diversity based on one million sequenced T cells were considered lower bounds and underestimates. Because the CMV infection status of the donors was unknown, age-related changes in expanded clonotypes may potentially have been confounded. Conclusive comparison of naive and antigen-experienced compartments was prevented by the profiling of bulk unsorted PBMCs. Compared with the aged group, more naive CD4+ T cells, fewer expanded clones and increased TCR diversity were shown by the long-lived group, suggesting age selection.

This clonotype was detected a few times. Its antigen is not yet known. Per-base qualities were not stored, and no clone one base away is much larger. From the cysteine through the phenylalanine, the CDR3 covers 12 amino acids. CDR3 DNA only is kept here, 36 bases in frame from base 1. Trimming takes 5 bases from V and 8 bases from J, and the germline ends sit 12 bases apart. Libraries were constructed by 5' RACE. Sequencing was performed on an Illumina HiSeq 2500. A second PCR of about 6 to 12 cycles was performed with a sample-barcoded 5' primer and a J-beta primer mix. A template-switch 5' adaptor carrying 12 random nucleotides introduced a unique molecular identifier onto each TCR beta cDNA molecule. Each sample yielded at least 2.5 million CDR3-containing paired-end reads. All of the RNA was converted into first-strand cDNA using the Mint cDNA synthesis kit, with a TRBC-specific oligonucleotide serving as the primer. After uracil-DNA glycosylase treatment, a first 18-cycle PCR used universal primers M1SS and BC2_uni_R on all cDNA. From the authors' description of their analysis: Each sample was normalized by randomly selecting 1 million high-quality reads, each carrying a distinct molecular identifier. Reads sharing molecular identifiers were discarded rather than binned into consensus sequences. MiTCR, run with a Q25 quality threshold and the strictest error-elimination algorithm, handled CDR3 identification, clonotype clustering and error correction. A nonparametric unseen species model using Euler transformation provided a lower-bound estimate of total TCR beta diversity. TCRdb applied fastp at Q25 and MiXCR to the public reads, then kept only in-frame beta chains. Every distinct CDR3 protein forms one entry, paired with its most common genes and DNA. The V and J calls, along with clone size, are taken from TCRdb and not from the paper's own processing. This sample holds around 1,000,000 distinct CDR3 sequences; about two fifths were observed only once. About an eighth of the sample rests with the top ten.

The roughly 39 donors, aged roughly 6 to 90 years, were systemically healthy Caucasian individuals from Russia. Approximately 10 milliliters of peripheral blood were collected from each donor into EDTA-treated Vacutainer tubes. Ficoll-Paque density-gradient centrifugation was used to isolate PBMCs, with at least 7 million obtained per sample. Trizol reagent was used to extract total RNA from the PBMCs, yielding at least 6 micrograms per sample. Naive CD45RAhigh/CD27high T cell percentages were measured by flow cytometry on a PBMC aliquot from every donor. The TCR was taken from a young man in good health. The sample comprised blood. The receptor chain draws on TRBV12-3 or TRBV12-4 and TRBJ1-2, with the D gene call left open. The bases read TGTGCCAGCAGTCCCAGTCAAGGCGGCTACACCTTC. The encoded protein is CASSPSQGGYTF.